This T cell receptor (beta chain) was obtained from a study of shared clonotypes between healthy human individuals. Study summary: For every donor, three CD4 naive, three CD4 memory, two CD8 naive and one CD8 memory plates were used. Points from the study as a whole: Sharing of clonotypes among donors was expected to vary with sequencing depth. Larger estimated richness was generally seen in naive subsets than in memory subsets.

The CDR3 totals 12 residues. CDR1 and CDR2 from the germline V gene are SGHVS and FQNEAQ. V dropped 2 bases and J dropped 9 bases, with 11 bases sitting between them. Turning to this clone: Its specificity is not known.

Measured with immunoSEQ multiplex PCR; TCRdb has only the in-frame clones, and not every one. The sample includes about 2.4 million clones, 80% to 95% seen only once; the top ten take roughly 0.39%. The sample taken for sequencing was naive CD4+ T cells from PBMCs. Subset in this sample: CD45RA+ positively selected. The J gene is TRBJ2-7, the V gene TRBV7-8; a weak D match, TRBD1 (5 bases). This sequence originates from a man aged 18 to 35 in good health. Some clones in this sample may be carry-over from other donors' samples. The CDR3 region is CASSLRGTGQYF. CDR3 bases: TGTGCCAGCAGCTTAAGGGGAACAGGGCAGTACTTC.